This TCR beta chain was retrieved from a study of blood T cells in healthy people across ages. Using a J-beta primer mix together with a sample-barcoded 5' primer, a second PCR was run for roughly 7 to 12 cycles. Using its own MiXCR run on the 5' RACE reads, TCRdb lists one record per CDR3 protein. The table lists about 400,000 distinct CDR3 sequences, approximately 51% of them singletons. The CDR3 loop spans 15 amino acids. The germline V gene encodes CDR1 SGHTA and CDR2 FQGNSA. J was trimmed by 1 base and V by 5 bases; bases with no gene match: 4. This sequence originates from a man between 60 and 75 years old in good health. The sample comprised blood. The gene calls are TRBV7-2 and TRBJ2-2; TRBD1 matches 7 bases. CDR3 nucleotide sequence: TGTGCCAGCAGCCTCTGGACAGGGAACACCGGGGAGCTGTTTTTT. This translates into CASSLWTGNTGELFF.